Following are 7 T cell receptor beta chains from one sample sequenced in a study of blood T cells in healthy people across ages. PCR was performed a second time for about 7 to 11 cycles using a sample-barcoded 5' primer and a J-beta primer mix. TCRdb called the 5' RACE reads again in MiXCR, with one record for every CDR3 protein. The table has about 1.6 million distinct CDR3 sequences, around 35% seen once. The sequenced material came from blood. The receptors stem from a woman between 25 and 40 years old in good health.

This clonotype turned up a few times. The chain couples TRBV9 to TRBJ2-6, with unresolved D. This CDR3 is 15 amino acids long. Looked up from germline, CDR1 is SGDLS and CDR2 is YYNGEE. Trimming removed 0 bases from V and 4 bases from J, with 8 bases in between. CDR3 DNA sequence: TGTGCCAGCAGCGTAGTCTCTCCCGGGGCCAACGTCCTGACTTTC. The encoded protein is CASSVVSPGANVLTF.

The V gene is TRBV27, the J gene TRBJ2-1; 11 nucleotides align to TRBD1. The J call may be mistaken, given a closer DNA end match to TRBJ2-7. This CDR3 has 14 residues. The germline CDR1 and CDR2 sequences are MNHEY and SMNVEV (reference sequence). CDR3 DNA: TGTGCCAGCAGTTTTCGGACAGGGGGCGTCGAGCAGTACTTC. It encodes CASSFRTGGVEQYF.

There are a few counts of this clonotype. The V call is TRBV6-1, the J call TRBJ2-5; D not certain. Germline V gene data show CDR1 as MNHNS and CDR2 as SASEGT. V lost 4 bases and J 5 bases, leaving 8 bases between the germline ends. This CDR3 region has 12 residues. The CDR3 sequence is CASSGKRETQYF. Here the CDR3 DNA reads TGTGCCAGCAGTGGGAAACGGGAGACCCAGTACTTC.

This clonotype appeared many times. This sequence joins TRBV29-1 and TRBJ2-3, with TRBD2 as a possible D gene (5 bases). The CDR3 runs 12 residues. V was cut by 5 bases and J by 4 bases, with 10 bases left in between. From germline, CDR1 is SQVTM and CDR2 ANQGSEA. The CDR3 sequence is CSVSVDSDTQYF. The CDR3 coding sequence is TGCAGCGTTAGTGTGGACTCAGATACGCAGTATTTT.

The rearrangement links TRBV30 to TRBJ1-1, with a possible D match to TRBD1 (5 bases). CDR1 and CDR2 from the germline V gene are GTSNPN and SVGIG (reference sequence). The CDR3 covers 15 residues. Trimming removed 4 bases from V and 1 base from J, with 16 bases in between. The CDR3 coding sequence is TGTGCCTGGACTCCCCGACAGACTCCGAACACTGAAGCTTTCTTT. Protein sequence: CAWTPRQTPNTEAFF. Full variable domain (remainder filled in from reference TRBV30 and TRBJ1-1): SQTIHQWPATLVQPVGSPLSLECTVEGTSNPNLYWYRQAAGRGLQLLFYSVGIGQISSEVPQNLSASRPQDRQFILSSKKLLLSDSGFYLCAWTPRQTPNTEAFFGQGTRLTVV.

V and J are TRBV4-1 and TRBJ2-2, with D possibly being TRBD1 (6 bases). The CDR3 extends over 16 amino acids. V shed 2 bases and J shed 5 bases, with 15 bases lying between them. Germline CDR1 is MGHRA and CDR2 is YSYEKL. CDR3 nucleotides: TGCGCCAGCAGCCAACCGGCGCAGGGGTTTACCGGGGAGCTGTTTTTT. It is translated as CASSQPAQGFTGELFF.

There are many counts of this clonotype. The chain joins TRBV11-2 to TRBJ1-4; D ambiguous. This CDR3 comprises 14 residues. V was cut by 0 bases and J by 8 bases, with 10 bases left in between. Per the germline V gene, CDR1 is SGHAT and CDR2 is FQNNGV. The CDR3 protein is CASSLEPSGEKLFF. The CDR3 DNA reads as TGTGCCAGCAGCTTAGAACCTAGCGGGGAAAAACTGTTTTTT.